This T cell receptor (beta chain) was recovered during a study of cytomegalovirus exposure and HLA in healthy donors. The study, taken as a whole, reports: Three CMV-associated chains proved CMV antigen-specific in vitro.

The junction had 2 bases not matched to a gene; V was cut back by 4 bases and J by 7 bases. Germline V CDR1 and CDR2: SEHNR, FQNEAQ (reference sequence). This CDR3 has 12 amino acids. PCR was performed using 60 Vbeta and 13 Jbeta primers. Some clones are missing from TCRdb's copy, which holds only in-frame ones; the method was immunoSEQ multiplex PCR. The sample totals roughly 42,000 clones; its top ten clones hold 1% to 1.5%. Comments on this clone: Its antigen is undetermined.

This sequence originates from a man aged 30-40 years in good health and CMV-seronegative. The chain is built from TRBV7-9 and TRBJ2-7; TRBD1 aligns across 9 bases. Sequenced sample: PBMCs. The chain's CDR3 is CASSSGTGEQYF. CDR3 DNA: TGTGCCAGCAGCTCGGGGACAGGGGAGCAGTACTTC. Full variable domain (outside the CDR3, taken from reference TRBV7-9 and TRBJ2-7): DTGVSQNPRHKITKRGQNVTFRCDPISEHNRLYWYRQTLGQGPEFLTYFQNEAQLEKSRLLSDRFSAERPKGSFSTLEIQRTEQGDSAMYLCASSSGTGEQYFGPGTRLTVT.